A single sample is the source of the 9 T cell receptor beta chains below, sequenced in a study of cytomegalovirus exposure and HLA in healthy donors. Amplification used 60 Vbeta primers and 13 Jbeta primers. Data came from immunoSEQ multiplex PCR; TCRdb stores just in-frame clones and leaves some out. The sample records some 130,000 clones, 81% being singletons. Source material: PBMCs. The receptor set was obtained from a man aged 18 to 29 in good health and CMV-seronegative.

The genes are TRBV9 and TRBJ1-1; D remains unclear. The CDR3 sequence is 18 residues long. V was clipped by 0 bases and J by 3 bases, with 21 bases between them. Germline values: CDR1 SGDLS, CDR2 YYNGEE. The CDR3 spells CASSVGNSWESRDTEAFF. The CDR3 DNA sequence: TGTGCCAGCAGCGTAGGAAATAGTTGGGAGAGTAGAGACACTGAAGCTTTCTTT.

The chain joins TRBV15 to TRBJ1-1, with TRBD1 matching 7 bases. The CDR3 has 12 amino acids. From germline, CDR1 is LNHNV and CDR2 YYDKDF (reference sequence). The V gene end was trimmed by 7 bases and the J gene end by 6 bases; junction bases not matched to a gene: 5. The DNA of the CDR3 is TGTGCCACCAACCGGGACAGTGCTGAAGCTTTCTTT. This gives the protein CATNRDSAEAFF.

As regards this clone: The junction departs from germline at one end; a sequencing error may be responsible. V gene TRBV4-3 combines with J gene TRBJ2-7; TRBD1 agrees at 9 bases. Germline V lookup: CDR1 LGHNA, CDR2 YSLEER. This CDR3 region has 15 residues. The CDR3 reads CASTQSGTGSSEQYF. The DNA for the CDR3 is TGCGCCAGCACCCAATCCGGGACAGGGTCCTCCGAGCAGTACTTC.

About this clone itself: Other DNA sequences in the sample encode the same CDR3. This rearrangement joins TRBV10-1 to TRBJ1-1; a possible D gene is TRBD1 (6 bases). Deletions cut 8 bases from V and 1 base from J, with 11 bases between. Germline CDR1 is WNHNN and CDR2 is SYGVQD (reference sequence). The CDR3 is made up of 13 amino acids. The CDR3 bases are TGCGCCAGCTCTAAGGACAGGAACACTGAAGCTTTCTTT. Translated: CASSKDRNTEAFF.

The chain couples TRBV9 to TRBJ2-2; possibly TRBD2 for D (5 bases). V was trimmed by 0 bases and J by 9 bases, leaving 6 bases between them. CDR3 length equals 12 residues. Germline values: CDR1 SGDLS, CDR2 YYNGEE. This CDR3 is CASSVGGRELFF. CDR3 bases: TGTGCCAGCAGCGTAGGAGGGAGGGAGCTGTTTTTT.

This clone was recorded once. The V and J genes are TRBV7-9 and TRBJ2-1; D uncertain. The CDR3 runs to 11 residues. Germline CDR1 and CDR2: SEHNR and FQNEAQ (reference sequence). The V end was cut by 6 bases, the J end by 6 bases, with 6 bases between. The CDR3 bases are TGTGCCAGCAGTCACATCAATGAGCAGTTCTTC. Its translation is CASSHINEQFF.

The chain links TRBV9 to TRBJ2-1; tentatively, D is TRBD1 (6 bases). V was cut by 5 bases and J by 4 bases, with 13 bases left in between. The CDR3 has 14 amino acids. CDR1 SGDLS and CDR2 YYNGEE come from the germline V gene. CDR3 in amino acids: CASSATRGYNEQFF. In DNA, the CDR3 is TGTGCCAGCAGTGCAACCAGGGGATACAATGAGCAGTTCTTC.

The J gene is TRBJ2-2, the V gene TRBV4-1; D possibly corresponds to TRBD1 (5 bases). The V end lost 1 base, the J end lost 5 bases, and 11 bases lay between the germline ends. The CDR3 loop spans 15 amino acids. CDR1 and CDR2 from the germline V gene are MGHRA and YSYEKL. CDR3 sequence (DNA): TGCGCCAGCAGCCAAGGGCAGGGCCGGACCGGGGAGCTGTTTTTT. It yields the protein CASSQGQGRTGELFF.

This clone showed up just once. The CDR3 sequence: CASSLVSGGPPEYF. The DNA for the CDR3 is TGTGCCAGCAGCTTGGTTAGCGGGGGCCCTCCCGAGTATTTT. The chain couples TRBV5-6 to TRBJ2-3; TRBD2 matches at 9 bases. Germline values: CDR1 SGHDT, CDR2 YYEEEE. J was trimmed by 13 bases and V by 0 bases; bases with no gene match: 9. The CDR3 totals 14 residues. Using reference TRBV5-6 and TRBJ2-3 for the parts outside the CDR3, the full variable domain is DAGVTQSPTHLIKTRGQQVTLRCSPKSGHDTVSWYQQALGQGPQFIFQYYEEEERQRGNFPDRFSGHQFPNYSSELNVNALLLGDSALYLCASSLVSGGPPEYFGPGTRLTVL.